This passage covers 9 T cell receptor beta chains from one sample sequenced in a study of response to subunit inactivated influenza vaccine. TCRdb redid the calling of the RT-PCR reads with MiXCR, one entry per CDR3 protein. Altogether about 540,000 distinct CDR3 sequences are present, around 25% being singletons, with the ten largest covering 2.5% to 3.5%. In addition, the sample was reused for a study of T cells expressing NK-cell markers. That work contributes: A 5'RACE template switching approach incorporating UMIs was used to make TCR beta cDNA.

The starting material was CD4+ T cells sorted from PBMCs, obtained roughly 12 days after vaccination. All receptors come from a man aged 50 to 59 who received an inactivated influenza vaccine.

The chain couples TRBV27 to TRBJ2-7; D perhaps matches TRBD1 (6 bases). The CDR3 runs to 15 residues. CDR1 and CDR2 from the germline V gene are MNHEY and SMNVEV (reference sequence). Deletions cut 5 bases from V and 3 bases from J, with 17 bases between. The CDR3 nucleotides are TGTGCCAGCAGTAAACAGGGAATCGAATTCTACGAGCAGTACTTC. This gives the protein CASSKQGIEFYEQYF.

In this sample, this clonotype turned up a few times. The chain's CDR3 is CASSIQPGNEQFF. The CDR3, as DNA: TGTGCCAGCAGCATACAACCCGGCAATGAGCAGTTCTTC. V usage is TRBV7-2 and J usage is TRBJ2-1; D unclear. V was trimmed by 5 bases and J by 6 bases, leaving 11 bases between them. The CDR3 covers 13 residues. Germline V gene lookup returns CDR1 SGHTA and CDR2 FQGNSA. Based on the CDR3 plus reference TRBV7-2 and TRBJ2-1, the full variable domain is GAGVSQSPSNKVTEKGKDVELRCDPISGHTALYWYRQSLGQGLEFLIYFQGNSAPDKSGLPSDRFSAERTGGSVSTLTIQRTQQEDSAVYLCASSIQPGNEQFFGPGTRLTVL.

This chain uses TRBV25-1 with TRBJ2-3; possibly TRBD2 for D (5 bases). Trimming removed 2 bases at V and 0 bases at J, with 12 bases between. The CDR3 consists of 16 residues. Germline V gene sequence: CDR1 MGHDK, CDR2 SYGVNS. The CDR3, as DNA: TGTGCCAGCAGTGAACGAGGGTCTACTAGCACAGATACGCAGTATTTT. This codes for CASSERGSTSTDTQYF. Filled out from reference TRBV25-1 and TRBJ2-3, the complete variable domain reads EADIYQTPRYLVIGTGKKITLECSQTMGHDKMYWYQQDPGMELHLIHYSYGVNSTEKGDLSSESTVSRIRTEHFPLTLESARPSHTSQYLCASSERGSTSTDTQYFGPGTRLTVL.

This clonotype was detected a few times. V and J are TRBV29-1 and TRBJ2-3; TRBD2 might be the D (7 bases). V was shortened by 4 bases and J by 8 bases, with 16 bases between the two germline ends. Germline V gives CDR1 SQVTM, CDR2 ANQGSEA. This CDR3 comprises 13 residues. This CDR3 reads CSVGRGGEGTQYF. DNA for the CDR3: TGCAGCGTTGGACGAGGGGGGGAAGGTACGCAGTATTTT.

This chain uses TRBV20-1 with TRBJ2-4; unclear D gene. The CDR3 sequence is 18 residues long. Per the germline V gene, CDR1 is DFQATT and CDR2 is SNEGSKA (reference sequence). Trimming took 4 bases from V and 2 from J, leaving 24 bases between them. CDR3 in amino acids: CSATGAQEKFITKNIQYF. Here the CDR3 DNA reads TGCAGTGCTACTGGTGCCCAGGAAAAATTTATAACCAAAAACATTCAGTACTTC.

This clonotype has a handful of counts. The chain links TRBV7-2 to TRBJ2-7; 13 nucleotides line up with TRBD2. CDR1 and CDR2 (germline): SGHTA, FQGNSA. The CDR3 is 16 residues long. V dropped 1 base and J dropped 7; count of bases not matched to a gene: 7. The CDR3 loop is CASSLEGTSGVGEQYF. The CDR3 DNA reads as TGTGCCAGCAGCTTAGAAGGGACTAGCGGGGTGGGAGAGCAGTACTTC.

This clonotype was found a few times. The chain uses TRBV20-1 and TRBJ1-4, with 9 positions matching TRBD1. The CDR3 length is 17 residues. V was clipped by 6 bases and J by 4 bases; unmatched bases: 15. Germline-derived CDR1 and CDR2 are DFQATT and SNEGSKA (reference sequence). The CDR3 sequence is CSAPGQGDRRGNEKLFF. The CDR3 DNA reads as TGCAGTGCGCCGGGACAGGGAGATCGAAGGGGTAATGAAAAACTGTTTTTT.

This CDR3 is CASSETFGQGRAEAFF. Here the CDR3 DNA reads TGTGCCAGCAGTGAAACCTTTGGACAGGGAAGGGCTGAAGCTTTCTTT. V gene TRBV6-1 combines with J gene TRBJ1-1, with 8 bases matching TRBD1. CDR1 and CDR2 (germline): MNHNS, SASEGT. Trimming cost V 2 bases and J 6 bases; bases outside gene matches: 11. This CDR3 comprises 16 residues.

The gene calls are TRBV7-9 and TRBJ2-2; 7 nucleotides align to TRBD1. The trim removed 7 bases at V and 1 base at J, leaving 12 bases unmatched. CDR1 is SEHNR and CDR2 is FQNEAQ in the germline V gene (reference sequence). The CDR3 extends over 17 amino acids. The DNA for the CDR3 is TGTGCCAGCAACCCCAAAAGGGGGCCCTTGAACACCGGGGAGCTGTTTTTT. It codes for CASNPKRGPLNTGELFF.